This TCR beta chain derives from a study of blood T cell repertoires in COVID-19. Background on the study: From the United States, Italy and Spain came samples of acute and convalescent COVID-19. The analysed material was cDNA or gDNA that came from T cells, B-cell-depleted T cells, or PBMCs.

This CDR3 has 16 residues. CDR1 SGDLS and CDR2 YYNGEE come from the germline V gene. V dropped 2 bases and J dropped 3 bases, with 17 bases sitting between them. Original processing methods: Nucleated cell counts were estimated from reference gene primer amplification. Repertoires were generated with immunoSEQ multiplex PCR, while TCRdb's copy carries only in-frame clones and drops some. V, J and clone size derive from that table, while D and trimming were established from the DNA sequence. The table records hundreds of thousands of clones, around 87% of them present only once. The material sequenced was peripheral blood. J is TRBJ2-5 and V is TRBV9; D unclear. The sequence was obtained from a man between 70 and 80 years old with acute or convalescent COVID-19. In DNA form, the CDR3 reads TGTGCCAGCAGCGTTCGACACGCCGGCCCGAAAGAGACCCAGTACTTC. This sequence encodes CASSVRHAGPKETQYF.